This T cell receptor beta chain was obtained from a study of blood T cell repertoires in COVID-19. For the study at large: PBMCs, B-cell-depleted T cells, or T cells were the source of the cDNA or gDNA that made up the material.

In its sample, this clone was seen many times. The CDR3 covers 12 residues. Trimming shortened V by 4 bases and J by 8 bases, and 9 bases separated the two germline ends. Germline CDR1 reads SNHLY; CDR2 reads FYNNEI. Authors' data handling: Amplification with reference gene primers provided the estimates of nucleated cell counts. Profiled with immunoSEQ multiplex PCR; TCRdb holds only in-frame clones, not every one. The V and J calls and clone size were taken over from that table, and D and trimming were inferred from the DNA. This sample yields around 200,000 clones, of which about 85% are seen a single time; 7.5% to 10% belongs to the top ten.

Sequenced sample: peripheral blood. The receptor's source is an elderly woman with acute or convalescent COVID-19. The rearrangement links TRBV2 to TRBJ2-1, with TRBD2 as a possible D gene (6 bases). CDR3 bases: TGTGCCAGCAGTGGCGGGAACGATGAGCAGTTCTTC. This codes for CASSGGNDEQFF. Full variable domain (rest looked up from reference TRBV2 and TRBJ2-1): EPEVTQTPSHQVTQMGQEVILRCVPISNHLYFYWYRQILGQKVEFLVSFYNNEISEKSEIFDDQFSVERPDGSNFTLKIRSTKLEDSAMYFCASSGGNDEQFFGPGTRLTVL.